These 16 T cell receptor beta chains were sequenced from one sample in a study of shared clonotypes between healthy human individuals. Here immunoSEQ multiplex PCR was the method, and the copy in TCRdb shows in-frame clones only, minus some. Of some 1,100,000 clones in the sample, 78% are singletons; the top ten hold approximately 0.56%. Sequenced material: memory CD4+ T cells from PBMCs. Subset of the sample: CD45RA-negative fraction. Receptor source: a man aged 18 to 29 in good health. Some clones in this sample may be carry-over from other donors' samples.

The chain couples TRBV11-2 to TRBJ2-7; no firm D call. Germline V lookup: CDR1 SGHAT, CDR2 FQNNGV. The CDR3 runs 12 residues. The ends were cut back, 2 bases at V and 4 bases at J, with 6 bases in the middle. The CDR3 DNA follows: TGTGCCAGCAGCTTATTTAGGTACGAGCAGTACTTC. Its protein product is CASSLFRYEQYF.

V gene TRBV2 combines with J gene TRBJ2-3, with 8 bases fitting TRBD2. CDR3 length equals 15 residues. Germline lookup yields CDR1 SNHLY and CDR2 FYNNEI. J lost 2 bases, V lost 4 bases, and 5 bases had no gene match. In DNA form, the CDR3 reads TGTGCCAGCAGTGTAACTAGCGGATACACAGATACGCAGTATTTT. As protein: CASSVTSGYTDTQYF. Together with reference TRBV2 and TRBJ2-3, the CDR3 gives the full variable domain: EPEVTQTPSHQVTQMGQEVILRCVPISNHLYFYWYRQILGQKVEFLVSFYNNEISEKSEIFDDQFSVERPDGSNFTLKIRSTKLEDSAMYFCASSVTSGYTDTQYFGPGTRLTVL.

This chain uses TRBV28 with TRBJ2-2; D possibly uses TRBD1 or TRBD2 (7 bases each). V lost 2 bases, J lost 4 bases, and 14 bases lay in between. Germline V CDR1 and CDR2: MDHEN, SYDVKM. The CDR3 is made up of 16 amino acids. CDR3 residues: CASSLGGRGGTGELFF. As DNA, the CDR3 is TGTGCCAGCAGTTTAGGTGGCAGGGGGGGCACCGGGGAGCTGTTTTTT.

The chain is built from TRBV4-2 and TRBJ1-2; the D is unclear. Trimming shortened V by 3 bases and J by 4 bases, and 9 bases separated the two germline ends. Germline CDR1 is LGHNA and CDR2 is YNFKEQ. The CDR3 has 13 amino acids. The CDR3 DNA reads as TGTGCCAGCAGCCAGGACGGTCTCTATGGCTACACCTTC. This sequence encodes CASSQDGLYGYTF.

Regarding this clone: This same CDR3 is encoded by further DNA sequences in the sample. The chain employs TRBV5-1 and TRBJ1-3; maybe TRBD1 (5 bases). V was clipped by 0 bases and J by 0 bases, with 10 bases between them. Germline V lookup: CDR1 SGHRS, CDR2 YFSETQ. The CDR3 length is 16 residues. This CDR3 reads CASSLAGTNSGNTIYF. The CDR3 nucleotides read TGCGCCAGCAGCTTGGCAGGGACCAACTCTGGAAACACCATATATTTT.

In regard to this clone: This same CDR3 is encoded by further DNA sequences in the sample. The rearrangement joins TRBV29-1 to TRBJ1-2; D uncertain. V was pared by 4 bases and J by 4 bases, with 10 bases between. The CDR3 covers 12 residues. Germline CDR1 SQVTM, CDR2 ANQGSEA. The CDR3 protein is CSVARPPYGYTF. Here the CDR3 DNA reads TGCAGCGTTGCTCGGCCCCCCTATGGCTACACCTTC.

The chain combines TRBV11-2 with TRBJ2-1, with no clear D. V lost 1 base and J lost 0, with 7 bases in between. The germline CDR1 and CDR2 sequences are SGHAT and FQNNGV. The CDR3 loop spans 15 amino acids. In nucleotides, the CDR3 is TGTGCCAGCAGCTTAGCCAGGTACTCCTACAATGAGCAGTTCTTC. It translates to CASSLARYSYNEQFF.

The rearrangement joins TRBV5-1 to TRBJ1-1; 7 nucleotides match TRBD1. The V and J ends lost 2 bases and 5 bases, in that order; junction bases with no gene match: 6. The length of the CDR3 is 14 residues. Germline loops: CDR1 SGHRS, CDR2 YFSETQ. CDR3 bases: TGCGCCAGCAGCTTTTCAGGGGGGCGGACTGAAGCTTTCTTT. Translation: CASSFSGGRTEAFF.

The rearrangement links TRBV2 to TRBJ1-2; the match to TRBD1 covers 8 bases. The germline CDR1 and CDR2 sequences are SNHLY and FYNNEI. The V gene end was trimmed by 5 bases and the J gene end by 7 bases; junction bases not matched to a gene: 3. The CDR3 contains 12 residues. The CDR3 is CASSYGTGGYTF. CDR3 sequence (DNA): TGTGCCAGCAGTTACGGGACAGGTGGCTACACCTTC.

A single count supports this clone. V and J are TRBV7-9 and TRBJ2-7; 11 nucleotides match TRBD1. From germline, CDR1 is SEHNR and CDR2 FQNEAQ (reference sequence). The J segment lost 4 bases and the V segment lost 6 bases, leaving 8 bases of the junction unmatched. CDR3 length equals 15 residues. The DNA of the CDR3 is TGTGCCAGCAGACCGGGGACAGGGGGATTTTACGAGCAGTACTTC. This sequence encodes CASRPGTGGFYEQYF. Variable domain in full (rest from reference TRBV7-9 and TRBJ2-7): DTGVSQNPRHKITKRGQNVTFRCDPISEHNRLYWYRQTLGQGPEFLTYFQNEAQLEKSRLLSDRFSAERPKGSFSTLEIQRTEQGDSAMYLCASRPGTGGFYEQYFGPGTRLTVT.

J is TRBJ2-1 and V is TRBV7-2, with 7 bases lining up with TRBD2. The CDR3 sequence is 15 residues long. V shed 5 bases, J shed 6 bases, and the junction held 10 bases outside the gene matches. Looked up from germline, CDR1 is SGHTA and CDR2 is FQGNSA. The CDR3 spells CASSAPGLLFNEQFF. The CDR3 nucleotides read TGTGCCAGCAGCGCCCCGGGACTACTTTTCAATGAGCAGTTCTTC.

The chain carries TRBV6-5 and TRBJ1-1; the D is unclear. The CDR3 has 11 amino acids. CDR1 is MNHEY and CDR2 is SVGAGI in the germline V gene. With 8 bases removed from V and 1 base from J, the gap between germline ends came to 5 bases. Written as DNA, the CDR3 is TGTGCCAGCTTGACGAACACTGAAGCTTTCTTT. Encoded protein: CASLTNTEAFF.

The rearrangement links TRBV9 to TRBJ2-3, with 8 bases lining up with TRBD1. The CDR3 contains 13 residues. V lost 5 bases to trimming and J lost 6 bases; unmatched junction nucleotides: 5. Per germline, CDR1 SGDLS and CDR2 YYNGEE. The CDR3 DNA follows: TGTGCCAGCAGTGAGTACAGGGGGGATACGCAGTATTTT. Translation gives CASSEYRGDTQYF.

V usage is TRBV25-1 and J usage is TRBJ2-1; TRBD2 matches 7 bases. With 6 bases clipped from V and 9 bases from J, the junction kept 11 bases outside the gene matches. Germline V gene lookup returns CDR1 MGHDK and CDR2 SYGVNS. The CDR3 length is 14 residues. The CDR3 loop reads CASSLAGREGEQFF. For the CDR3, the DNA is TGTGCCAGCAGCCTAGCTGGGAGGGAGGGTGAGCAGTTCTTC.

The J gene is TRBJ2-7, the V gene TRBV28, with 12 bases identical to TRBD1. The junction had 7 bases not matched to a gene; V was cut back by 4 bases and J by 6 bases. The CDR3 runs 15 residues. In germline, CDR1 is MDHEN, CDR2 SYDVKM. The DNA of the CDR3 is TGTGCCAGCAGTTCGGGACAGGGGGCTTATTCCGAGCAGTACTTC. This gives the protein CASSSGQGAYSEQYF.

The genes are TRBV7-6 and TRBJ2-2; 10 positions match TRBD2. Unmatched junction bases numbered 7, after V lost 2 bases and J lost 1 base. The CDR3 is 18 amino acids. The V gene's germline CDR1 is SGHVS and CDR2 FNYEAQ. As DNA, the CDR3 is TGTGCCAGCAGCTTAAGATCGCTAGCGGGAGAGAACACCGGGGAGCTGTTTTTT. Translating it yields CASSLRSLAGENTGELFF.